The TCR beta chain under discussion was sequenced for a study of post-analysis software for immune sequencing data. Study results and limitations: Analysis by F measure revealed that same-batch samples clustered strongly together. Roughly five TRBV segments were significantly more frequent in patients than in controls. TRBV5-6, TRBV5-1 and TRBV20-1 were among these segments.

Unique molecular identifiers were built into the TCR beta cDNA libraries. Yield was roughly 0.5 million cDNA molecules from roughly 1 to 10 million T cells. Each CDR3 protein is one row after TCRdb ran MiXCR on the PCR reads. The sample consists of 170,000 or so distinct CDR3 sequences, approximately 31% of them appearing once. About this clonotype: What it recognizes is unknown. A read error may be the cause here, since a much bigger clone is one base away.

The CDR3 is 14 amino acids. Germline values: CDR1 SGHRS, CDR2 YFSETQ. The receptor's source is a girl aged 5-17 years with multiple sclerosis. Sequenced input: blood. The V call is TRBV5-1, the J call TRBJ2-4; TRBD2 aligns across 10 bases. The assigned J gene may be wrong: the sequence end matches TRBJ2-7 better. Here the CDR3 reads CASSLSGRVYEQYF. Written as DNA, the CDR3 is TGCGCCAGCAGCTTGAGCGGGAGGGTCTACGAGCAGTACTTC.